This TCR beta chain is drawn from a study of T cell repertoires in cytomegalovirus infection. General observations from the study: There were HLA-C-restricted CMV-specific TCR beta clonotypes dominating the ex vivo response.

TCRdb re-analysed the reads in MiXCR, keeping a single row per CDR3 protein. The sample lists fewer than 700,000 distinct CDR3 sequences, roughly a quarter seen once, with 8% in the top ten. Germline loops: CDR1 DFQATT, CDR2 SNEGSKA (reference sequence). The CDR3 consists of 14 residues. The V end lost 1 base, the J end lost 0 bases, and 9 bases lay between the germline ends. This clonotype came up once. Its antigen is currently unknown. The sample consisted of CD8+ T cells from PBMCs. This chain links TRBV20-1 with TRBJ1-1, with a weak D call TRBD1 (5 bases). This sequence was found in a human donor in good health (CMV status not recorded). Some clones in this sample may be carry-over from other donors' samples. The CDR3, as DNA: TGCAGTGCTAGAGCAGGGAACATGAACACTGAAGCTTTCTTT. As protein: CSARAGNMNTEAFF.